Below are 17 T cell receptor beta chains sequenced from a single sample in a study of OX40 agonist ivuxolimab in advanced cancers. Here immunoSEQ multiplex PCR was the method, and the copy in TCRdb shows in-frame clones only, minus some. The sample consists of 95,000 to 150,000 clones, just under 95% of them appearing once. The source was CD4+ or CD8+ T cells sorted from blood, collected in a trial of the OX40 agonist ivuxolimab. These receptors were collected from an adult with an advanced solid tumor such as melanoma, head and neck, liver or kidney cancer.

The V and J genes are TRBV28 and TRBJ2-5; D is perhaps TRBD2 (5 bases). Trimming removed 3 bases from V and 1 base from J, with 6 bases in between. The germline V gene has CDR1 MDHEN and CDR2 SYDVKM. The CDR3 covers 13 residues. Written as DNA, the CDR3 is TGTGCCAGCAGTTTGAGGGCCCAAGAGACCCAGTACTTC. This sequence encodes CASSLRAQETQYF.

The J gene is TRBJ2-5, the V gene TRBV7-9; D might be TRBD2 (6 bases). The J call is doubtful: the DNA matches TRBJ2-7 better. Germline V gives CDR1 SEHNR, CDR2 FQNEAQ (reference sequence). This CDR3 spans 14 amino acids. The CDR3 reads CASSLVAGSYEQYF. The CDR3 nucleotides read TGTGCCAGCAGCTTAGTCGCGGGGTCCTACGAGCAGTACTTC.

V and J are TRBV18 and TRBJ1-1, with unresolved D. This CDR3 spans 15 amino acids. Germline V gives CDR1 KGHSH, CDR2 LQKENI. Trimming shortened V by 5 bases and J by 1 base, and 14 bases separated the two germline ends. The CDR3, as DNA: TGTGCCAGCTCAGATGGATCCCGGGGGAACACTGAAGCTTTCTTT. Translation: CASSDGSRGNTEAFF.

The chain is built from TRBV21-1 and TRBJ2-1; the table's D call, TRBD2, was not checked against the DNA. TRBV21-1 is designated a pseudogene. The CDR3 runs 14 residues. CDR3 nucleotides: TGTGCCAGCAGCCCTTGCCGGGAGTGCAATGAGCAGTTCTTC. Its protein is CASSPCRECNEQFF.

This clone was seen once. CDR3 coding DNA: TGTGCCAGCAGCTTAGGTCGGACAGGGGGCACAGATACGCAGTATTTT. Its translation is CASSLGRTGGTDTQYF. The rearrangement links TRBV7-3 to TRBJ2-3, with TRBD1 matching over 9 bases. The ends lost 2 bases at V and 1 base at J; junction bases unmatched: 4. Germline-derived CDR1 and CDR2 are SGHTA and FQGTGA. CDR3 size: 16 residues.

The chain carries TRBV5-1 and TRBJ2-7; TRBD2 is a possible D gene (5 bases). Between the trimmed V and J ends, which lost 4 bases and 0 bases, there was a span of 11 bases. The CDR3 has 14 residues. Germline loops: CDR1 SGHRS, CDR2 YFSETQ. This CDR3 is CASSARGFSYEQYF. CDR3 DNA: TGCGCCAGCAGCGCTCGAGGGTTCTCCTACGAGCAGTACTTC.

The chain recombines TRBV18 with TRBJ1-1, with a weak D call TRBD1 (5 bases). V lost 5 bases to trimming and J lost 6 bases, with 10 bases between them. The germline CDR1 and CDR2 sequences are KGHSH and LQKENI. CDR3 length: 12 residues. The CDR3: CASSSLGAEAFF. The CDR3 DNA reads as TGTGCCAGCTCAAGTCTAGGGGCTGAAGCTTTCTTT. Variable domain in full (rest from reference TRBV18 and TRBJ1-1): NAGVMQNPRHLVRRRGQEARLRCSPMKGHSHVYWYRQLPEEGLKFMVYLQKENIIDESGMPKERFSAEFPKEGPSILRIQQVVRGDSAAYFCASSSLGAEAFFGQGTRLTVV.

This clone was counted between two and nine times. V is TRBV28 and J is TRBJ1-2; D perhaps matches TRBD1 (5 bases). The CDR3 sequence is 13 residues long. V was trimmed by 9 bases and J by 2 bases, leaving 13 bases between them. CDR1 is MDHEN, CDR2 SYDVKM, per germline. CDR3 nucleotide sequence: TGTGCCAGTTTGGACAATGGGAACTATGGCTACACCTTC. This translates into CASLDNGNYGYTF.

The chain couples TRBV28 to TRBJ1-6; 8 positions agree with TRBD1. There are 15 residues in the CDR3. From germline, CDR1 is MDHEN and CDR2 SYDVKM. J gave up 9 bases and V 7 bases, and 11 bases lay outside the gene matches. CDR3 residues: CASTERTGMGSPLHF. The CDR3 bases are TGTGCCAGCACCGAAAGGACAGGGATGGGTTCACCCCTCCACTTT.

This chain uses TRBV30 with TRBJ2-3; TRBD1 matches 9 bases. Trimming at V came to 4 bases and at J to 6 bases, leaving 5 bases not matched to a gene. Germline loops: CDR1 GTSNPN, CDR2 SVGIG (reference sequence). The CDR3 covers 13 residues. The chain's CDR3 is CAWTQGAADTQYF. DNA for the CDR3: TGTGCCTGGACACAGGGGGCCGCGGATACGCAGTATTTT.

The rearrangement joins TRBV2 to TRBJ2-1, with 7 bases identical to TRBD2. Germline-derived CDR1 and CDR2 are SNHLY and FYNNEI. This CDR3 has 14 residues. V was clipped by 7 bases and J by 7 bases; unmatched bases: 10. CDR3 protein: CASTRRETGNEQFF. Here the CDR3 DNA reads TGTGCCAGCACTCGGCGGGAGACGGGTAATGAGCAGTTCTTC.

CDR3 sequence (DNA): TGTGCCAGCAGCCAAGAGCTCAGGGACTATGGCTACACCTTC. Protein: CASSQELRDYGYTF. The chain uses TRBV4-2 and TRBJ1-2; D possibly corresponds to TRBD1 (5 bases). Germline values: CDR1 LGHNA, CDR2 YNFKEQ. Trimming cost V 0 bases and J 3 bases, with 8 bases left between them. The CDR3 length is 14 residues.

The chain uses TRBV6-1 and TRBJ2-7; possibly TRBD2 for D (5 bases). The CDR3 consists of 14 residues. Per the germline V gene, CDR1 is MNHNS and CDR2 is SASEGT. Trimming shortened V by 10 bases and J by 0 bases, and 16 bases separated the two germline ends. CDR3 loop: CATTITGSSYEQYF. The DNA of the CDR3 is TGTGCCACTACGATCACGGGGAGCTCCTACGAGCAGTACTTC.

This CDR3 reads CASSPGLAASYNEQFF. The CDR3, as DNA: TGTGCCAGCAGCCCAGGACTAGCGGCCTCCTACAATGAGCAGTTCTTC. This chain uses TRBV7-3 with TRBJ2-1, with 10 bases aligning to TRBD2. CDR1 is SGHTA and CDR2 is FQGTGA in the germline V gene. The CDR3 is made up of 16 amino acids. V trimming: 5 bases; J trimming: 0 bases; junction bases outside the gene matches: 4. Together with reference TRBV7-3 and TRBJ2-1, the CDR3 gives the full variable domain: GAGVSQTPSNKVTEKGKYVELRCDPISGHTALYWYRQSLGQGPEFLIYFQGTGAADDSGLPNDRFFAVRPEGSVSTLKIQRTERGDSAVYLCASSPGLAASYNEQFFGPGTRLTVL.

The J gene is TRBJ1-4, the V gene TRBV5-1; D call uncertain. Trimming removed 0 bases at V and 7 bases at J, with 10 bases between. Germline loops: CDR1 SGHRS, CDR2 YFSETQ. CDR3 length: 14 amino acids. In DNA form, the CDR3 reads TGCGCCAGCAGCTTGGTGTTTTCCGGTGAAAAACTGTTTTTT. Translating gives CASSLVFSGEKLFF.

The gene calls are TRBV6-5 and TRBJ1-6; unclear D gene. V gave up 5 bases and J gave up 14 bases, with 7 bases separating them. This CDR3 spans 10 amino acids. Germline V gene data show CDR1 as MNHEY and CDR2 as SVGAGI. CDR3 amino acids: CASSGPALHF. DNA for the CDR3: TGTGCCAGCAGTGGCCCCGCCCTCCACTTT.

CDR3 amino acids: CAATDSFGYTF. DNA of the CDR3: TGTGCCGCAACAGACAGTTTTGGCTACACCTTC. The chain recombines TRBV6-1 with TRBJ1-2; possible D gene TRBD1, 5 bases. This CDR3 has 11 residues. Trimming took off 11 bases at V and 7 bases at J, with 14 bases between the two ends. The V gene's germline CDR1 is MNHNS and CDR2 SASEGT.